This T cell receptor beta chain was documented in a study of hypomethylating agent response in myelodysplastic syndrome. With respect to this clone: What it binds is unknown.

The junction had 7 bases not matched to a gene; V was cut back by 0 bases and J by 5 bases. Per germline, CDR1 SGDLS and CDR2 YYNGEE. The CDR3 sequence is 15 residues long. The data were produced by immunoSEQ multiplex PCR, yet TCRdb's version contains in-frame clones alone and is incomplete. Here the sample spans about 5,400 clones, 88% being singletons. Study-wide results and limits: Novel MDS antigen recognition by shared GLIPH2 clusters is possible but unvalidated. Responders gained more novel clonotypes; non-responders had more contracted clonotypes after treatment.

The chain uses TRBV9 and TRBJ1-2, with 7 bases lining up with TRBD1. The starting material was bone marrow, obtained before or after starting hypomethylating agent treatment for myelodysplastic syndrome (not recorded which). This clonotype was sampled from a human donor with myelodysplastic syndrome. CDR3 nucleotide sequence: TGTGCCAGCAGCGTAGACCCCTCGACAGGGTATGGCTACACCTTC. Translated, it gives CASSVDPSTGYGYTF.